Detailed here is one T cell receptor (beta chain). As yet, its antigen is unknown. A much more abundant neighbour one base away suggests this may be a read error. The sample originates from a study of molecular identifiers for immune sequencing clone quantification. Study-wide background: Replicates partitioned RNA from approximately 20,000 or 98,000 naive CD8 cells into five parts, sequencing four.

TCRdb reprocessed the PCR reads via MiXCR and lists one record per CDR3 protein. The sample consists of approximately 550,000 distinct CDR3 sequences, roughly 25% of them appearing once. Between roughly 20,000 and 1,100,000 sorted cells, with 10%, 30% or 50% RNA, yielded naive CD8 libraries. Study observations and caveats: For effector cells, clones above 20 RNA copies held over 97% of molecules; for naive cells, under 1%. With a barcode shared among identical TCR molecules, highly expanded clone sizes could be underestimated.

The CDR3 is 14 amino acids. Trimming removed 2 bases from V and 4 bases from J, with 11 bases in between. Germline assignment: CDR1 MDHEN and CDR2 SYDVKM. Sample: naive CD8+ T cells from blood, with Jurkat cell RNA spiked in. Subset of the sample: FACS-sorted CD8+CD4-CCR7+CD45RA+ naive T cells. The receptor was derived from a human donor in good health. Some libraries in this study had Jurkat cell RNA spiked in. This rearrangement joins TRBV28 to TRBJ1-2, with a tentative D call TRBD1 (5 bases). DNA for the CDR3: TGTGCCAGCAGTTTACCCGGAGACAGCTATGGCTACACCTTC. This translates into CASSLPGDSYGYTF.